This T cell receptor beta chain appears in the sequencing data of a study of CD8 T cells in ankylosing spondylitis. The study's findings and limits: CD8+ disease-linked clones were present at relatively low frequencies in blood. Within matched ankylosing spondylitis synovial fluid, disease-linked clones were reportedly significantly enriched.

The CDR3 extends over 15 amino acids. CDR1 is MDHEN and CDR2 is SYDVKM in the germline V gene. Deletions cut 5 bases from V and 0 bases from J, with 14 bases between. Using quantitative 5'-RACE with molecular barcodes, the authors made TCR beta libraries. TCRdb itself ran the 5' RACE reads through MiXCR, one entry per CDR3 protein. The sample records just over 350,000 distinct CDR3 sequences, approximately 20% being singletons. Of note for this clonotype: Its antigen is unknown.

The sequence came from a male donor with ankylosing spondylitis or in good health (not recorded which). Sequencing used blood, either unsorted or a sorted T cell fraction (not recorded which). The chain links TRBV28 to TRBJ2-7; a possible D gene is TRBD2 (6 bases). The CDR3 is CASSPPGLPSYEQYF. The CDR3 DNA reads TGTGCCAGCAGTCCCCCGGGACTGCCCTCCTACGAGCAGTACTTC.